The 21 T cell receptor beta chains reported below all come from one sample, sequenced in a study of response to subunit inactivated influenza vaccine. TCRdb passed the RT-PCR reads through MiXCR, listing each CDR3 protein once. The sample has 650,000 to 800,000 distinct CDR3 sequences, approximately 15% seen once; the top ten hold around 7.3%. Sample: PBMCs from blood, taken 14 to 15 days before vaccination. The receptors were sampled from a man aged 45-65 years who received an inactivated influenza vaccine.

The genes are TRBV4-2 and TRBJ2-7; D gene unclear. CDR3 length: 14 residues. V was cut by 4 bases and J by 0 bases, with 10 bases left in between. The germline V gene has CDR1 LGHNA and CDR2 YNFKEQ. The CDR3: CASSPAISSYEQYF. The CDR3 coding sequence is TGTGCCAGCAGCCCGGCGATTAGCTCCTACGAGCAGTACTTC.

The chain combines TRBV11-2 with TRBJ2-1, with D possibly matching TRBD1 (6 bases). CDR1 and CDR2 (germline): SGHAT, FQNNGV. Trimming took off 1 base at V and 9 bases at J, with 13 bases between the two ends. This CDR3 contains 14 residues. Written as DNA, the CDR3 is TGTGCCAGCAGCTTAGGTGACAGAGGGGGTGAGCAGTTCTTC. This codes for CASSLGDRGGEQFF.

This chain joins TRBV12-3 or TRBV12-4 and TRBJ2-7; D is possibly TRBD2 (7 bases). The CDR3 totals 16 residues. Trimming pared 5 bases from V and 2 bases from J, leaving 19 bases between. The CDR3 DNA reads TGTGCCAGCAGTCCGGGAGGTGGCAGGGGAACCTACGAGCAGTACTTC. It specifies CASSPGGGRGTYEQYF.

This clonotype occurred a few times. CDR3 nucleotide sequence: TGTGCCATCAGCGGACTAGCGAACGCAGATACGCAGTATTTT. This codes for CAISGLANADTQYF. V and J are TRBV10-3 and TRBJ2-3; 9 bases are shared with TRBD2. The CDR3 contains 14 residues. Germline V lookup: CDR1 ENHRY, CDR2 SYGVKD. The V and J ends lost 6 bases and 4 bases, in that order; junction bases with no gene match: 5.

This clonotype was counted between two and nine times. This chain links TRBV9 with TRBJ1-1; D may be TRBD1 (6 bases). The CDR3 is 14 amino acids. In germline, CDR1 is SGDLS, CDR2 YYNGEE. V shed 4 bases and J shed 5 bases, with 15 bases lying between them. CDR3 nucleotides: TGTGCCAGCAGCCCCAGTCCGAGGGGGACTGAAGCTTTCTTT. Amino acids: CASSPSPRGTEAFF. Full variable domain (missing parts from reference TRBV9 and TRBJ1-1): DSGVTQTPKHLITATGQRVTLRCSPRSGDLSVYWYQQSLDQGLQFLIQYYNGEERAKGNILERFSAQQFPDLHSELNLSSLELGDSALYFCASSPSPRGTEAFFGQGTRLTVV.

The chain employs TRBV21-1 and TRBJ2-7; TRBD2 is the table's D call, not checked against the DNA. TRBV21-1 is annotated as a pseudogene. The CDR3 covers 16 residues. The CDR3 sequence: CASSKGPPRRTYEQYF. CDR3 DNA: TGTGCCAGCAGCAAGGGCCCTCCCCGCAGAACCTACGAGCAGTACTTC.

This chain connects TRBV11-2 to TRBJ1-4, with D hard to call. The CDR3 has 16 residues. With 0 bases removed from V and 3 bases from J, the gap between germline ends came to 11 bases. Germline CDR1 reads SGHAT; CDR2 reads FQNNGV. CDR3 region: CASSLDIGRANEKLFF. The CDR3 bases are TGTGCCAGCAGCTTAGATATTGGGCGGGCTAATGAAAAACTGTTTTTT.

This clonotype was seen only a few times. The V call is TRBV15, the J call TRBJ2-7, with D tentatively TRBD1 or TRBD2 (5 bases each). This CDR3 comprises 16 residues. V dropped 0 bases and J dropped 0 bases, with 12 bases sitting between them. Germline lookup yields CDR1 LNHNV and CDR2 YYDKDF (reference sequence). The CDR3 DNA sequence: TGTGCCACCAGCAGAGAATCGGGACCGTCCTCCTACGAGCAGTACTTC. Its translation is CATSRESGPSSYEQYF.

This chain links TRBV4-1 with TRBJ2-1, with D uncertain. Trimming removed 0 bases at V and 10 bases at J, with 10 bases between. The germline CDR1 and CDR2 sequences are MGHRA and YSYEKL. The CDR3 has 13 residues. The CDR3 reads CASSQEMSREQFF. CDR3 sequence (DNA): TGCGCCAGCAGCCAAGAAATGAGCAGGGAGCAGTTCTTC.

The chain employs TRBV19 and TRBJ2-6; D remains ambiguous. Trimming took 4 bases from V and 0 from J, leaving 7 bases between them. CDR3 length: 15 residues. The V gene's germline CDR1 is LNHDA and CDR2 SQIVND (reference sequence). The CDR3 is CASSREYSGANVLTF. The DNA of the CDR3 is TGTGCCAGTAGTAGAGAGTACTCTGGGGCCAACGTCCTGACTTTC.

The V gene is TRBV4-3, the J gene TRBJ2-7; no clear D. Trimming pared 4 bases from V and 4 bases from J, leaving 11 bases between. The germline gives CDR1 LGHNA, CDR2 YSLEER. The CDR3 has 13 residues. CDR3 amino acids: CASSPSLAYEQYF. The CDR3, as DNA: TGCGCCAGCAGCCCTTCTTTGGCGTACGAGCAGTACTTC.

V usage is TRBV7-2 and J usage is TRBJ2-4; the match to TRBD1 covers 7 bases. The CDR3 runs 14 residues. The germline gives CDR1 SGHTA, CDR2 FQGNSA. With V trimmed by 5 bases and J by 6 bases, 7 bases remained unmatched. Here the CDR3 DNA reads TGTGCCAGCAGCGCTACAAACAGGGGAAACATTCAGTACTTC. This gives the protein CASSATNRGNIQYF.

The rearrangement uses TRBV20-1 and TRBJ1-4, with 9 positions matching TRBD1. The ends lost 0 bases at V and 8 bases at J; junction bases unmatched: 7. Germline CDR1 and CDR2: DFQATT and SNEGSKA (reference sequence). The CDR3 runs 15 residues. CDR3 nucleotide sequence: TGCAGTGCTAGAGACCGGGACAGGGCTGACGAAAAACTGTTTTTT. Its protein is CSARDRDRADEKLFF.

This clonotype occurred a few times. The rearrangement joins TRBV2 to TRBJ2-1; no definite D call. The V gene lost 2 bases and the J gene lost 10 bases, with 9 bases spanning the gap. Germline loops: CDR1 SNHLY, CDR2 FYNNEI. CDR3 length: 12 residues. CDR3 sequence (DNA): TGTGCCAGCAGTGAATCGATAGGGGAGCAGTTCTTC. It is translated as CASSESIGEQFF.

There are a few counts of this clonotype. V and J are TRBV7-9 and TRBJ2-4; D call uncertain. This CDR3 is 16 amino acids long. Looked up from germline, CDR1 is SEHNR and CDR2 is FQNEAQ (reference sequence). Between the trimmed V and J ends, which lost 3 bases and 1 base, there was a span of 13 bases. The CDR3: CASSLIPAGAKNIQYF. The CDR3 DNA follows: TGTGCCAGCAGCTTGATCCCCGCTGGGGCCAAAAACATTCAGTACTTC. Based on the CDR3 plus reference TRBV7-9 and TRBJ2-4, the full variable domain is DTGVSQNPRHKITKRGQNVTFRCDPISEHNRLYWYRQTLGQGPEFLTYFQNEAQLEKSRLLSDRFSAERPKGSFSTLEIQRTEQGDSAMYLCASSLIPAGAKNIQYFGAGTRLSVL.

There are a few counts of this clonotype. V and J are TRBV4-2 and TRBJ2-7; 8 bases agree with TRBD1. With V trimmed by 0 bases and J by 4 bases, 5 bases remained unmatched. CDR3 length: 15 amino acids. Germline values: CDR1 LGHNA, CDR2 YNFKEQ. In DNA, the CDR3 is TGTGCCAGCAGCCAAGACGGACAGGGAGGTTACGAGCAGTACTTC. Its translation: CASSQDGQGGYEQYF.

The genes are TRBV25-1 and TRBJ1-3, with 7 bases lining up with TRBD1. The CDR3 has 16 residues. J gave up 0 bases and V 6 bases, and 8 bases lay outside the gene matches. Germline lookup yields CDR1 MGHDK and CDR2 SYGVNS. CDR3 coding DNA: TGTGCCAGCAGCGAAGAGGGGGCAAACTCTGGAAACACCATATATTTT. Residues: CASSEEGANSGNTIYF.

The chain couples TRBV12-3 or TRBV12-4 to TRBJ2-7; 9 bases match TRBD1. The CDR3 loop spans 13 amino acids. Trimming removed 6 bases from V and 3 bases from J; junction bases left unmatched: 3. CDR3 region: CASRSTGGYEQYF. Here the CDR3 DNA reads TGTGCCAGCAGGTCGACAGGGGGCTACGAGCAGTACTTC.

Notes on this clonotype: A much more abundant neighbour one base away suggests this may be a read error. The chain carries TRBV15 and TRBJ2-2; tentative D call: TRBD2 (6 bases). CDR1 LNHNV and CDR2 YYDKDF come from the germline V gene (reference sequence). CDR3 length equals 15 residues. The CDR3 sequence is CATSRDMIPPGEPFF. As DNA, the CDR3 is TGTGCCACCAGCAGAGATATGATCCCTCCGGGGGAGCCGTTTTTT.

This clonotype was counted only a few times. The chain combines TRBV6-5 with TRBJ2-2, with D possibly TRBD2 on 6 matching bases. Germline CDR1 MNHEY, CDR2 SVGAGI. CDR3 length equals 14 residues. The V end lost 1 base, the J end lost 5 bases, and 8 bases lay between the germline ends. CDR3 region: CASSYFGGTGELFF. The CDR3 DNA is TGTGCCAGCAGTTACTTTGGAGGGACCGGGGAGCTGTTTTTT.

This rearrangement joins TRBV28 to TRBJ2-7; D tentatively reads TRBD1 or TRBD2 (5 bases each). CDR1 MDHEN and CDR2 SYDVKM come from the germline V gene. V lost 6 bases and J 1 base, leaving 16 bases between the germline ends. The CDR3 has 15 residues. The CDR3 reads CASSPRGVGSYEQYF. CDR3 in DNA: TGTGCCAGCAGCCCGAGGGGTGTAGGGTCCTACGAGCAGTACTTC.